This entry concerns a single T cell receptor beta chain. In the source study's methods: Nucleated cell counts were estimated from reference gene primer amplification. Produced via immunoSEQ multiplex PCR; TCRdb's table is partial and in-frame only. V and J calls and clone size come straight from that table; D and trimming were deduced from the DNA. The sample records roughly 150,000 clones, about 83% being singletons. This specimen belongs to a study of blood T cell repertoires in COVID-19. The overall study: COVID-19 samples collected from the United States, Italy and Spain covered acute and convalescent phases. From T cells, B-cell-depleted T cells, or PBMCs came the material, which was cDNA or gDNA.

The V and J ends lost 5 bases and 4 bases, in that order; junction bases with no gene match: 10. The CDR3 has 16 residues. Germline CDR1 SGHTA, CDR2 FQGNSA. This clonotype was obtained from a woman over 75 with acute or convalescent COVID-19. The chain is built from TRBV7-2 and TRBJ1-4; the match to TRBD1 covers 7 bases. Sequenced sample: peripheral blood. CDR3 loop: CASSTHTGALNEKLFF. The CDR3, as DNA: TGTGCCAGCAGCACGCACACAGGGGCGCTTAATGAAAAACTGTTTTTT. Together with reference TRBV7-2 and TRBJ1-4, the CDR3 gives the full variable domain: GAGVSQSPSNKVTEKGKDVELRCDPISGHTALYWYRQSLGQGLEFLIYFQGNSAPDKSGLPSDRFSAERTGGSVSTLTIQRTQQEDSAVYLCASSTHTGALNEKLFFGSGTQLSVL.